This T cell receptor (beta chain) was identified during a study of T cells after yellow fever vaccination. For the study at large: When fractions had low cell numbers, they were prepared with SMART-Seq v4 Ultra Low Input.

Researchers made TCR cDNA using 5'RACE template switching, and this step added a universal primer site and UMIs. TCRdb passed the 5' RACE reads through MiXCR, listing each CDR3 protein once. The sample consists of about 330,000 distinct CDR3 sequences, 6.8% of them appearing once. A note on this clonotype: The antigen is not known.

Whole-study findings and limits: A weaker secondary response peaked on day 5, the primary on day 15. Of the clonotypes, a small share occurred in both CD4 and CD8 compartments.

This CDR3 is 12 amino acids long. Trimming stripped 2 bases from V and 7 bases from J, with 8 bases between. Germline V gene data show CDR1 as MDHEN and CDR2 as SYDVKM. Here the sequenced sample was PBMCs, taken about 49 days after the first yellow fever vaccination. The chain uses TRBV28 and TRBJ1-2; D remains unclear. This clonotype was sampled from a man aged 18 to 30 who received the YFV17D yellow fever vaccine. CDR3 bases: TGTGCCAGCAGTTTAGTGGTGTCTGGCTACACCTTC. Its protein product is CASSLVVSGYTF.